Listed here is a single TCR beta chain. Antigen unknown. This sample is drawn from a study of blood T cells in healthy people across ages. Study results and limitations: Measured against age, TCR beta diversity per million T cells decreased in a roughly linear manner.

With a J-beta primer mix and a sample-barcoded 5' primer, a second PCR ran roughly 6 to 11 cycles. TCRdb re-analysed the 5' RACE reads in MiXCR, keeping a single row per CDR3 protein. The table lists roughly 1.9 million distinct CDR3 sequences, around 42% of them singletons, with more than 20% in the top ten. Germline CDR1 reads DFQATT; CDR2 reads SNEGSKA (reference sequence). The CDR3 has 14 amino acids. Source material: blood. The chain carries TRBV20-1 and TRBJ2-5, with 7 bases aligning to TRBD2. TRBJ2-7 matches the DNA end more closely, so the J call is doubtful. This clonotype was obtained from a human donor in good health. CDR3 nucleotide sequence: TGCAGTGCTAGGCCAACGGGACTATCCTACGAGCAGTACTTC. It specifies CSARPTGLSYEQYF.